The 18 T cell receptor beta chains presented below share a single source sample, sequenced in a study of blood T cell repertoires in COVID-19. The data were produced by immunoSEQ multiplex PCR, yet TCRdb's version contains in-frame clones alone and is incomplete. The table has 100,000 to 150,000 clones, over 60% seen once; the top ten hold roughly 5.6%. The sample comprised peripheral blood. The receptors shown here come from an older man with acute or convalescent COVID-19.

The V and J genes are TRBV19 and TRBJ2-3; a weak D match, TRBD1 (6 bases). V lost 4 bases and J 4 bases, leaving 15 bases between the germline ends. The CDR3 consists of 15 residues. CDR1 and CDR2 from the germline V gene are LNHDA and SQIVND (reference sequence). The CDR3 DNA reads TGTGCCAGTAGTAGCGGAACAGGGTACTCAGATACGCAGTATTTT. It codes for CASSSGTGYSDTQYF.

This chain connects TRBV4-3 to TRBJ1-6; 10 bases align to TRBD1. The CDR3 has 15 amino acids. From germline, CDR1 is LGHNA and CDR2 YSLEER. Trimming took 4 bases from V and 7 from J; bases not matched to a gene: 4. The chain's CDR3 is CASSPRTGGNSPLHF. The CDR3, as DNA: TGCGCCAGCAGCCCCCGGACAGGGGGGAATTCACCCCTCCACTTT.

CDR3 amino acids: CASSRTRTSGRSLSYEQYF. CDR3 bases: TGTGCCAGCAGCCGAACCCGGACTAGCGGGAGAAGCCTCTCCTACGAGCAGTACTTC. The V and J genes are TRBV6-2 or TRBV6-3 and TRBJ2-7; TRBD2 matches 13 bases. The CDR3 has 19 residues. Germline loops: CDR1 MNHEY, CDR2 SVGEGT. J gave up 0 bases and V 6 bases, and 14 bases lay outside the gene matches.

This clone was detected only once. The rearrangement links TRBV6-5 to TRBJ1-6; 8 bases are shared with TRBD1. This CDR3 has 15 amino acids. CDR1 is MNHEY and CDR2 is SVGAGI in the germline V gene. Trimming took 4 bases from V and 6 from J; bases not matched to a gene: 5. CDR3 sequence reads: CASSLWTGINSPLHF. The DNA of the CDR3 is TGTGCCAGCAGTTTGTGGACAGGGATTAATTCACCCCTCCACTTT.

This clone was found once. This chain uses TRBV5-1 with TRBJ2-1; 8 nucleotides agree with TRBD1. This CDR3 is built from 14 residues. V dropped 4 bases and J dropped 4; count of bases not matched to a gene: 4. Per germline, CDR1 SGHRS and CDR2 YFSETQ. Here the CDR3 DNA reads TGCGCCAGCAGCGGACAGGGTGGTTACAATGAGCAGTTCTTC. It specifies CASSGQGGYNEQFF.

J is TRBJ1-1 and V is TRBV19, with 7 bases that match TRBD1. The germline V gene encodes CDR1 LNHDA and CDR2 SQIVND (reference sequence). V was pared by 6 bases and J by 4 bases, with 17 bases of the junction left unmatched. There are 17 residues in the CDR3. The DNA for the CDR3 is TGTGCCAGTAGCTCGGGACAGAGCTACCTCGCGGGCACTGAAGCTTTCTTT. The encoded protein is CASSSGQSYLAGTEAFF.

The chain couples TRBV15 to TRBJ2-5; D perhaps matches TRBD1 (6 bases). Germline CDR1 is LNHNV and CDR2 is YYDKDF (reference sequence). Trimming pared 2 bases from V and 0 bases from J, leaving 7 bases between. There are 14 residues in the CDR3. CDR3 nucleotide sequence: TGTGCCACCAGCAGACGGGACAACCAAGAGACCCAGTACTTC. Translating it yields CATSRRDNQETQYF.

This clone was seen a single time. CDR3 coding DNA: TGCGCCAGCAGCTTATCATCAGGTGAGAGGGCCTACGAGCAGTACTTC. This sequence encodes CASSLSSGERAYEQYF. The V call is TRBV5-1, the J call TRBJ2-7; perhaps TRBD2 as D (5 bases). Trimming shortened V by 2 bases and J by 2 bases, and 17 bases separated the two germline ends. Germline-derived CDR1 and CDR2 are SGHRS and YFSETQ. The CDR3 contains 16 residues.

A single count supports this clone. The rearrangement joins TRBV7-2 to TRBJ2-4; D might be TRBD2 (6 bases). This CDR3 contains 13 residues. V lost 1 base and J lost 8, with 9 bases in between. Germline CDR1 and CDR2: SGHTA and FQGNSA. CDR3 DNA: TGTGCCAGCAGCTTAGGGACTAAGGACATTCAGTACTTC. As protein: CASSLGTKDIQYF.

The V and J genes are TRBV29-1 and TRBJ1-2; D remains unclear. The CDR3 sequence is 13 residues long. Trimming shortened V by 7 bases and J by 1 base, and 13 bases separated the two germline ends. The germline V gene encodes CDR1 SQVTM and CDR2 ANQGSEA. CDR3 amino acids: CSAFLVNNYGYTF. CDR3 DNA: TGCAGCGCATTCCTTGTAAATAACTATGGCTACACCTTC.

The rearrangement uses TRBV29-1 and TRBJ2-5; D gene uncertain. Between the trimmed V and J ends, which lost 6 bases and 1 base, there was a span of 12 bases. The length of the CDR3 is 13 residues. Germline V gene lookup returns CDR1 SQVTM and CDR2 ANQGSEA. For the CDR3, the DNA is TGCAGCGTCCTAGGAGCTGCCCAAGAGACCCAGTACTTC. Protein: CSVLGAAQETQYF. The full variable domain, its missing parts supplied by reference TRBV29-1 and TRBJ2-5, is SAVISQKPSRDICQRGTSLTIQCQVDSQVTMMFWYRQQPGQSLTLIATANQGSEATYESGFVIDKFPISRPNLTFSTLTVSNMSPEDSSIYLCSVLGAAQETQYFGPGTRLLVL.

The CDR3 DNA sequence: TGTGCCAGCAGCGTTTTCTCCGGGACTATAAACGAGCAGTACTTC. This translates into CASSVFSGTINEQYF. This chain uses TRBV9 with TRBJ2-7; 7 bases are shared with TRBD2. Looked up from germline, CDR1 is SGDLS and CDR2 is YYNGEE. The CDR3 has 15 residues. With 2 bases clipped from V and 5 bases from J, the junction kept 10 bases outside the gene matches.

This clone was recorded once. The chain employs TRBV7-2 and TRBJ2-1; the D gene is possibly TRBD2 (6 bases). V was shortened by 1 base and J by 5 bases, with 15 bases between the two germline ends. This CDR3 region has 16 residues. Germline CDR1 is SGHTA and CDR2 is FQGNSA. CDR3 region: CASSLGGGASNNEQFF. The CDR3 DNA is TGTGCCAGCAGCTTAGGGGGCGGGGCCTCAAACAATGAGCAGTTCTTC.

This chain joins TRBV7-8 and TRBJ1-3; D remains unclear. The V end was cut by 3 bases, the J end by 0 bases, with 21 bases between. This CDR3 is built from 19 residues. The germline CDR1 and CDR2 sequences are SGHVS and FQNEAQ. The CDR3 loop reads CASSFLGSERVSSGNTIYF. DNA of the CDR3: TGTGCCAGCAGCTTCCTCGGGTCCGAGAGGGTGAGCTCTGGAAACACCATATATTTT.

This rearrangement joins TRBV21-1 to TRBJ1-1; the table gives TRBD1 as D, unverified against the DNA. TRBV21-1 is marked as a pseudogene. CDR3 length: 15 amino acids. The CDR3 sequence is CASSKVATGLPEAFF. As DNA, the CDR3 is TGTGCCAGCAGCAAAGTAGCGACAGGGCTGCCTGAAGCTTTCTTT.

This clone was seen a handful of times. V and J are TRBV19 and TRBJ2-7; 7 positions match TRBD2. V was clipped by 5 bases and J by 0 bases; unmatched bases: 7. CDR3 length: 15 residues. Germline-derived CDR1 and CDR2 are LNHDA and SQIVND (reference sequence). The CDR3 DNA reads as TGTGCCAGTAGTTCCGTCTCTAGCGGCTCCTACGAGCAGTACTTC. Its protein is CASSSVSSGSYEQYF.

This clone was observed a few times. The J gene is TRBJ2-2, the V gene TRBV2, with 10 bases identical to TRBD2. The junction had 8 bases not matched to a gene; V was cut back by 4 bases and J by 0 bases. This CDR3 contains 18 residues. Germline-derived CDR1 and CDR2 are SNHLY and FYNNEI. In DNA, the CDR3 is TGTGCCAGCAGTGGGACTAGCGGACGACGATCGAACACCGGGGAGCTGTTTTTT. Translating it yields CASSGTSGRRSNTGELFF.

The chain carries TRBV24-1 and TRBJ1-1; D uncertain. Germline CDR1 and CDR2: KGHDR and SFDVKD. The V and J ends lost 1 base and 7 bases respectively, with 9 bases between them. The CDR3 spans 13 residues. The chain's CDR3 is CATSDFVGSEAFF. The CDR3 bases are TGTGCCACCAGTGATTTCGTAGGGAGTGAAGCTTTCTTT.